This TCR beta chain was recorded in a study of T cells in Graves' hyperthyroidism and ophthalmopathy. Trimming at V came to 7 bases and at J to 0 bases, leaving 10 bases not matched to a gene. The CDR3 covers 16 residues. The germline CDR1 and CDR2 sequences are LGHDT and YNNKEL (reference sequence). It was RNA transcripts that yielded the amplified TCR beta CDR3 regions. First-round RT-PCR with HTBI primers amplified the TCR CDR3 region. MiXCR, applied by TCRdb to the multiplex PCR reads, yields one record per CDR3 protein. The data contain about 400,000 distinct CDR3 sequences, around 15% of them seen just once; the ten biggest clones take up approximately 5.3%.

What was sequenced was blood. V gene TRBV3-1 combines with J gene TRBJ2-3, with 7 bases identical to TRBD2. The sequence came from a young woman with Graves' hyperthyroidism. The CDR3 reads CASTRGVSTSTDTQYF. Here the CDR3 DNA reads TGTGCCAGCACCCGGGGGGTTTCTACTAGCACAGATACGCAGTATTTT.